The 18 T cell receptor beta chains below were found in one sample sequenced in a study of CD8+CD57+ T cells in acquired aplastic anemia. CDR3 and TCR beta VDJ profiling relied on a genomic DNA template. TCRdb processed the reads anew with MiXCR; each CDR3 protein has one entry. Among 200,000 to 250,000 distinct CDR3 sequences listed, 34% were seen once. The sequenced sample consisted of sorted CD4+, CD8+, or CD8+CD57+ T cells (not recorded which) from PBMCs. The receptors shown here come from a human donor in good health, serving as a control.

Turning to this clonotype: The CDR3 does not end in the conserved phenylalanine or tryptophan, so this is likely a read error. This rearrangement joins TRBV2 to TRBJ1-2, with D possibly TRBD1 on 5 matching bases. CDR1 SNHLY and CDR2 FYNNEI come from the germline V gene. The CDR3 runs to 13 residues. Trimming shortened V by 8 bases and J by 7 bases, and 17 bases separated the two germline ends. The CDR3 region has the DNA TGTGCCAGCCGTGTAGGGGAGGGTCGTGGCTACACCTCC. Protein sequence: CASRVGEGRGYTS.

In its sample, this clonotype was seen once. The V and J genes are TRBV2 and TRBJ2-3; TRBD1 matches 7 bases. The ends lost 8 bases at V and 7 bases at J; junction bases unmatched: 6. Per germline, CDR1 SNHLY and CDR2 FYNNEI. The CDR3 is made up of 12 amino acids. The CDR3 sequence is CASCRTGHTQYF. In nucleotides, the CDR3 is TGTGCCAGCTGTAGGACAGGCCATACGCAGTATTTT.

V gene TRBV9 combines with J gene TRBJ1-2; 8 positions agree with TRBD1. The CDR3 totals 14 residues. Germline assignment: CDR1 SGDLS and CDR2 YYNGEE. The V gene end was trimmed by 0 bases and the J gene end by 5 bases; junction bases not matched to a gene: 3. CDR3 region: CASSVGTGRYGYTF. The DNA for the CDR3 is TGTGCCAGCAGCGTAGGGACAGGGAGGTATGGCTACACCTTC.

This sequence joins TRBV9 and TRBJ2-3; D gene unclear. Germline CDR1 is SGDLS and CDR2 is YYNGEE. The V end was cut by 3 bases, the J end by 3 bases, with 8 bases between. The CDR3 covers 13 residues. CDR3 DNA sequence: TGTGCCAGCAGCGCAAGCCCGACAGATACGCAGTATTTT. This encodes CASSASPTDTQYF.

A remark on this clonotype: Just one base apart from a much larger clone, this may be a read error. The chain is built from TRBV12-3 or TRBV12-4 and TRBJ1-3; D gene ambiguous. The CDR3 is 12 residues long. CDR3 sequence reads: CASSNAGSTIYF. In DNA form, the CDR3 reads TGTGCCAGCAGTAATGCTGGAAGCACCATATATTTT.

The chain joins TRBV27 to TRBJ1-4; TRBD1 is a possible D gene (6 bases). The CDR3 runs to 15 residues. Trimming cost V 2 bases and J 7 bases, with 14 bases left between them. Germline V CDR1 and CDR2: MNHEY, SMNVEV (reference sequence). The CDR3 coding sequence is TGTGCCAGCAGTTTAATCAGGGGTTCGCGTGAAAAACTGTTTTTT. Residues: CASSLIRGSREKLFF.

V gene TRBV24-1 combines with J gene TRBJ2-7; TRBD1 aligns across 8 bases. Germline trimming cut 9 bases from V and 3 bases from J; bases unmatched to any gene: 3. This CDR3 comprises 12 residues. Germline lookup yields CDR1 KGHDR and CDR2 SFDVKD. Written as DNA, the CDR3 is TGTGCCACCGGGACAGGCATCTACGAGCAGTACTTC. Its protein is CATGTGIYEQYF.

This chain joins TRBV29-1 and TRBJ2-3, with TRBD1 matching 12 bases. J was trimmed by 4 bases and V by 6 bases; bases with no gene match: 5. The CDR3 has 14 amino acids. Germline CDR1 reads SQVTM; CDR2 reads ANQGSEA. CDR3 loop: CSVDGTGGADTQYF. CDR3 nucleotides: TGCAGCGTGGATGGGACAGGGGGCGCAGATACGCAGTATTTT.

Note on this clonotype: A much bigger clone sits one base away, suggesting this may be a read error. The chain joins TRBV9 to TRBJ2-7, with 11 bases that match TRBD2. The CDR3 is made up of 16 amino acids. The V gene end was trimmed by 4 bases and the J gene end by 5 bases; junction bases not matched to a gene: 11. The germline V gene has CDR1 SGDLS and CDR2 YYNGEE. CDR3 DNA sequence: TGTGCCAGCAGCCCCACCCTAGCGGGGGGCTGGGACGAGCAGTACTTC. Its protein product is CASSPTLAGGWDEQYF. The entire variable domain, with the rest obtained from reference TRBV9 and TRBJ2-7, is as follows: DSGVTQTPKHLITATGQRVTLRCSPRSGDLSVYWYQQSLDQGLQFLIQYYNGEERAKGNILERFSAQQFPDLHSELNLSSLELGDSALYFCASSPTLAGGWDEQYFGPGTRLTVT.

The CDR3 reads CASSLVPAINGYTF. The CDR3 DNA reads as TGTGCCAGCAGCTTAGTTCCCGCGATTAATGGCTACACCTTC. The rearrangement links TRBV7-6 to TRBJ1-2, with no clear D. V was pared by 1 base and J by 6 bases, with 12 bases between. The germline V gene has CDR1 SGHVS and CDR2 FNYEAQ. The CDR3 contains 14 residues.

V and J are TRBV30 and TRBJ1-5, with TRBD1 identical over 7 bases. V shed 1 base and J 4 bases; nucleotides not matched to a gene: 4. The germline CDR1 and CDR2 sequences are GTSNPN and SVGIG (reference sequence). The CDR3 covers 14 residues. The CDR3, as DNA: TGTGCCTGGAGTGACAAACAGGGGAATCAGCCCCAGCATTTT. Translated, it gives CAWSDKQGNQPQHF.

V gene TRBV7-3 combines with J gene TRBJ2-7; tentatively, D is TRBD2 (6 bases). Trimming removed 5 bases from V and 3 bases from J, with 11 bases in between. Germline values: CDR1 SGHTA, CDR2 FQGTGA. This CDR3 has 13 residues. The DNA of the CDR3 is TGTGCCAGCAGCGCGGGGAGCGGCTACGAGCAGTACTTC. It yields the protein CASSAGSGYEQYF.

This clonotype occurred many times. The rearrangement links TRBV19 to TRBJ1-2; the D is unclear. Trimming removed 10 bases from V and 4 bases from J, with 22 bases in between. The CDR3 runs to 15 residues. CDR1 is LNHDA, CDR2 SQIVND, per germline (reference sequence). CDR3 sequence: CATNSPGGTFYGYTF. CDR3 DNA sequence: TGTGCCACCAATTCCCCGGGAGGAACATTCTATGGCTACACCTTC.

This clonotype has at least ten counts. The chain uses TRBV3-1 and TRBJ2-5; 10 bases fit TRBD2. The ends lost 4 bases at V and 3 bases at J; junction bases unmatched: 14. Germline CDR1 and CDR2: LGHDT and YNNKEL (reference sequence). The CDR3 loop spans 18 amino acids. CDR3 sequence: CASSPRMVGLAGEETQYF. The DNA of the CDR3 is TGTGCCAGCAGCCCTCGAATGGTCGGGCTAGCGGGGGAAGAGACCCAGTACTTC.

This clonotype has a count of ten or more. The gene calls are TRBV20-1 and TRBJ2-3; 9 nucleotides line up with TRBD2. Germline CDR1 is DFQATT and CDR2 is SNEGSKA (reference sequence). Losses at the gene ends were 5 bases for V and 3 bases for J; bases not matched to a gene: 9. The CDR3 length is 15 residues. The CDR3 coding sequence is TGCAGTGCTCGGGTCGCGACTAGCGGTACAGATACGCAGTATTTT. It encodes CSARVATSGTDTQYF.

The chain combines TRBV19 with TRBJ2-5; 8 nucleotides line up with TRBD1. Near its end, the DNA agrees better with TRBJ2-1, so the J call may be wrong. CDR3 length: 15 amino acids. Germline V gives CDR1 LNHDA, CDR2 SQIVND (reference sequence). For the CDR3, the DNA is TGTGCCAGTAGTTCCCACGGGACAGGATACAATGAGCAGTTCTTC. It yields the protein CASSSHGTGYNEQFF.

Comments on this clonotype: This sequence may be a read error, since a much larger clone differs from it by one base. The chain carries TRBV5-1 and TRBJ1-2; 7 bases are a match to TRBD1. CDR1 is SGHRS, CDR2 YFSETQ, per germline. The CDR3 has 14 residues. CDR3 nucleotide sequence: TGCGCCAGCAGCTTGGCCGGGACAGACTATAGCTACACCTTC. Its protein product is CASSLAGTDYSYTF.

The chain combines TRBV7-3 with TRBJ2-7, with D maybe TRBD1 (6 bases). CDR1 and CDR2 (germline): SGHTA, FQGTGA. V lost 4 bases and J lost 2, with 12 bases in between. The CDR3 spans 14 residues. CDR3 loop: CASSYRDMPYEQYF. The CDR3 region has the DNA TGTGCCAGCAGCTACCGGGACATGCCCTACGAGCAGTACTTC.